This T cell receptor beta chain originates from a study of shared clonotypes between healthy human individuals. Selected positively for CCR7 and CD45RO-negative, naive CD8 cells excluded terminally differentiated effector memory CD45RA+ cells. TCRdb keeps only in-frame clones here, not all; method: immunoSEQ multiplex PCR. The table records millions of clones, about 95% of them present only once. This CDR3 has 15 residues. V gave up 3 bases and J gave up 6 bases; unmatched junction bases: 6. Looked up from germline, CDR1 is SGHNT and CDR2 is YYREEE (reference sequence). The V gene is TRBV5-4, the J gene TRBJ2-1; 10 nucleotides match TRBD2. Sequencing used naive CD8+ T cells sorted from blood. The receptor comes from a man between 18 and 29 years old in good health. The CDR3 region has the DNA TGTGCCAGCAGCTCGGTTGTAGCGGGGGGCAATGAGCAGTTCTTC. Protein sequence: CASSSVVAGGNEQFF. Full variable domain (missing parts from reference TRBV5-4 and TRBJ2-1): ETGVTQSPTHLIKTRGQQVTLRCSSQSGHNTVSWYQQALGQGPQFIFQYYREEENGRGNFPPRFSGLQFPNYSSELNVNALELDDSALYLCASSSVVAGGNEQFFGPGTRLTVL.